These 25 T cell receptor beta chains came from one sample sequenced in a study of cytomegalovirus exposure and HLA in healthy donors. It was with 60 Vbeta and 13 Jbeta primers that the PCR ran. Assay used: immunoSEQ multiplex PCR; TCRdb lists only in-frame clones, some missing. The data contain under 150,000 clones, approximately 69% of them singletons. Sequenced material: PBMCs. All receptors derive from a middle-aged woman in good health and CMV-seropositive.

V and J are TRBV7-9 and TRBJ2-7, with TRBD2 identical over 10 bases. The CDR3 consists of 15 residues. V gave up 5 bases and J gave up 2 bases; unmatched junction bases: 6. Germline assignment: CDR1 SEHNR and CDR2 FQNEAQ (reference sequence). The CDR3 coding sequence is TGTGCCAGCAGCCATAGGACTAGCGGAGCCTACGAGCAGTACTTC. Translated: CASSHRTSGAYEQYF.

The table lists this clone with a count of one. The V gene is TRBV18, the J gene TRBJ1-4; weak D call: TRBD1 (6 bases). The V gene lost 3 bases and the J gene lost 6 bases, with 20 bases spanning the gap. This CDR3 comprises 17 residues. CDR1 and CDR2 (germline): KGHSH, LQKENI. The CDR3 protein is CASSPSSTGHGYEKLFF. The CDR3 coding sequence is TGTGCCAGCTCACCGAGCTCGACAGGTCACGGGTATGAAAAACTGTTTTTT. Based on the CDR3 plus reference TRBV18 and TRBJ1-4, the full variable domain is NAGVMQNPRHLVRRRGQEARLRCSPMKGHSHVYWYRQLPEEGLKFMVYLQKENIIDESGMPKERFSAEFPKEGPSILRIQQVVRGDSAAYFCASSPSSTGHGYEKLFFGSGTQLSVL.

J is TRBJ1-6 and V is TRBV5-1, with a tentative D call TRBD1 (5 bases). V lost 0 bases and J 0 bases, leaving 7 bases between the germline ends. The CDR3 loop spans 16 amino acids. Germline lookup yields CDR1 SGHRS and CDR2 YFSETQ. CDR3 amino acids: CASSLAQGSYNSPLHF. The DNA for the CDR3 is TGCGCCAGCAGCTTGGCTCAGGGCTCCTATAATTCACCCCTCCACTTT.

V usage is TRBV5-1 and J usage is TRBJ1-2; 8 bases align to TRBD1. Trimming took 3 bases from V and 5 from J; bases not matched to a gene: 0. The CDR3 loop spans 12 amino acids. In germline, CDR1 is SGHRS, CDR2 YFSETQ. This CDR3 is CASSWTGYGYTF. DNA for the CDR3: TGCGCCAGCAGCTGGACAGGGTATGGCTACACCTTC.

This clone is a singleton in its sample. This chain uses TRBV11-3 with TRBJ2-1, with TRBD2 matching 7 bases. There are 13 residues in the CDR3. The junction had 6 bases not matched to a gene; V was cut back by 7 bases and J by 6 bases. In germline, CDR1 is SGHNT, CDR2 YENEEA. CDR3 DNA: TGTGCCAGCATGCCTTCGGGGGGCAATGAGCAGTTCTTC. Its translation: CASMPSGGNEQFF.

The genes are TRBV29-1 and TRBJ1-2, with a tentative D call TRBD1 (6 bases). The CDR3 length is 15 residues. Germline-derived CDR1 and CDR2 are SQVTM and ANQGSEA. V was shortened by 6 bases and J by 7 bases, with 24 bases between the two germline ends. CDR3 region: CSVWHREPVKGGYTF. The CDR3 DNA follows: TGCAGCGTGTGGCACAGGGAGCCCGTGAAGGGTGGCTACACCTTC.

The chain uses TRBV7-3 and TRBJ1-2; D gene unclear. V shed 0 bases and J shed 0 bases, with 11 bases lying between them. CDR1 and CDR2 from the germline V gene are SGHTA and FQGTGA. This CDR3 region has 16 residues. The chain's CDR3 is CASSLTVGPTNYGYTF. The CDR3 DNA sequence: TGTGCCAGCAGCTTAACGGTTGGCCCAACTAACTATGGCTACACCTTC.

V usage is TRBV6-1 and J usage is TRBJ2-7; D call uncertain. Germline-derived CDR1 and CDR2 are MNHNS and SASEGT. The germline V and J ends were trimmed by 7 bases and 3 bases, with 10 bases remaining between them. CDR3 length equals 12 residues. DNA of the CDR3: TGTGCCAGCATCAAACATGACTACGAGCAGTACTTC. Protein product: CASIKHDYEQYF.

This clone has more than one count but fewer than ten. The chain combines TRBV7-9 with TRBJ1-3; D is uncertain. Germline lookup yields CDR1 SEHNR and CDR2 FQNEAQ (reference sequence). The CDR3 has 14 residues. Trimming removed 5 bases at V and 7 bases at J, with 15 bases between. As DNA, the CDR3 is TGTGCCAGCAGCATGATGAGGACTGAGAACACCATATATTTT. It yields the protein CASSMMRTENTIYF.

The chain employs TRBV9 and TRBJ2-2; 8 positions match TRBD2. V was clipped by 2 bases and J by 1 base; unmatched bases: 4. This CDR3 has 16 residues. Looked up from germline, CDR1 is SGDLS and CDR2 is YYNGEE. The CDR3 DNA reads TGTGCCAGCAGCGTGGCAGCGGGGGAGAACACCGGGGAGCTGTTTTTT. Amino acid sequence: CASSVAAGENTGELFF.

This chain joins TRBV5-6 and TRBJ2-2, with 7 bases fitting TRBD1. V was clipped by 4 bases and J by 6 bases; unmatched bases: 6. The CDR3 is 14 amino acids. Looked up from germline, CDR1 is SGHDT and CDR2 is YYEEEE. As DNA, the CDR3 is TGTGCCAGCAGCCCCGACAGGGAGCCCGGGGAGCTGTTTTTT. Its translation is CASSPDREPGELFF. Using reference TRBV5-6 and TRBJ2-2 for the parts outside the CDR3, the full variable domain is DAGVTQSPTHLIKTRGQQVTLRCSPKSGHDTVSWYQQALGQGPQFIFQYYEEEERQRGNFPDRFSGHQFPNYSSELNVNALLLGDSALYLCASSPDREPGELFFGEGSRLTVL.

The chain combines TRBV7-2 with TRBJ1-1; tentatively, D is TRBD1 (6 bases). Germline values: CDR1 SGHTA, CDR2 FQGNSA. The CDR3 has 14 residues. V was pared by 2 bases and J by 3 bases, with 10 bases between. The CDR3 reads CASSLTRTDTEAFF. DNA of the CDR3: TGTGCCAGCAGCTTAACTAGGACAGACACTGAAGCTTTCTTT.

V gene TRBV18 combines with J gene TRBJ1-1; TRBD1 might be the D (5 bases). Germline V gives CDR1 KGHSH, CDR2 LQKENI. Trimming left V 2 bases short and J 4 bases short, with 8 bases between. The CDR3 has 13 residues. The CDR3: CASSPGAITEAFF. The CDR3 region has the DNA TGTGCCAGCTCACCAGGGGCTATCACTGAAGCTTTCTTT.

V gene TRBV19 combines with J gene TRBJ2-7; TRBD2 matches 7 bases. CDR3 size: 15 residues. CDR1 is LNHDA, CDR2 SQIVND, per germline (reference sequence). After removal of 6 bases from V and 3 bases from J, the junction contained 11 bases not matched to a gene. The CDR3 here is CASREGGGSFYEQYF. CDR3 bases: TGTGCCAGTAGGGAGGGTGGCGGGAGCTTCTACGAGCAGTACTTC.

This chain uses TRBV4-2 with TRBJ1-2; 7 nucleotides agree with TRBD1. Per germline, CDR1 LGHNA and CDR2 YNFKEQ. Trimming at V came to 0 bases and at J to 5 bases, leaving 12 bases not matched to a gene. CDR3 length: 17 residues. The chain's CDR3 is CASSQESGGGARYGYTF. The CDR3 nucleotides are TGTGCCAGCAGCCAAGAGTCAGGGGGTGGGGCTCGGTATGGCTACACCTTC.

The V and J genes are TRBV9 and TRBJ2-3, with 8 bases identical to TRBD1. CDR1 and CDR2 (germline): SGDLS, YYNGEE. V dropped 0 bases and J dropped 4; count of bases not matched to a gene: 4. CDR3 size: 15 residues. CDR3 in amino acids: CASSVGSTGADTQYF. CDR3 bases: TGTGCCAGCAGCGTAGGGTCGACAGGGGCAGATACGCAGTATTTT.

This chain joins TRBV10-1 and TRBJ2-3; 10 bases align to TRBD1. Trimming cost V 3 bases and J 3 bases; bases outside gene matches: 3. This CDR3 has 15 amino acids. Germline V gene lookup returns CDR1 WNHNN and CDR2 SYGVQD (reference sequence). CDR3 coding DNA: TGCGCCAGCAGTGACCCGGGACAGGGGACAGATACGCAGTATTTT. Translation: CASSDPGQGTDTQYF.

The CDR3 here is CASSFGASGGATEQFF. For the CDR3, the DNA is TGTGCCAGCAGCTTCGGGGCTAGCGGGGGGGCTACTGAGCAGTTCTTC. The chain joins TRBV7-6 to TRBJ2-1; 12 bases align to TRBD2. Per germline, CDR1 SGHVS and CDR2 FNYEAQ. There are 16 residues in the CDR3. J gave up 9 bases and V 3 bases, and 9 bases lay outside the gene matches.

The V and J genes are TRBV2 and TRBJ1-2, with 8 bases fitting TRBD1. The CDR3 covers 13 residues. V was clipped by 6 bases and J by 7 bases; unmatched bases: 7. The germline V gene has CDR1 SNHLY and CDR2 FYNNEI. The CDR3 reads CASRPDRGSGYTF. CDR3 coding DNA: TGTGCCAGCAGACCAGACAGGGGAAGTGGCTACACCTTC.

The CDR3 loop reads CSAGTSGETQYF. The CDR3 DNA is TGCAGCGCCGGGACTAGCGGAGAGACCCAGTACTTC. The V and J genes are TRBV29-1 and TRBJ2-5; 11 positions match TRBD2. The CDR3 runs to 12 residues. Unmatched junction bases numbered 2, after V lost 7 bases and J lost 4 bases. The germline V gene encodes CDR1 SQVTM and CDR2 ANQGSEA.

This chain joins TRBV14 and TRBJ2-5; the match to TRBD1 covers 11 bases. Per germline, CDR1 SGHDN and CDR2 FVKESK. The CDR3 is 17 residues long. The ends lost 5 bases at V and 4 bases at J; junction bases unmatched: 12. This chain's CDR3 is CASSSRTGGLFRETQYF. CDR3 nucleotide sequence: TGTGCCAGCAGCTCCAGGACAGGGGGCTTGTTTAGAGAGACCCAGTACTTC.

The genes are TRBV19 and TRBJ2-6; 7 nucleotides line up with TRBD1. This CDR3 region has 18 residues. The V gene end was trimmed by 3 bases and the J gene end by 0 bases; junction bases not matched to a gene: 8. Germline lookup yields CDR1 LNHDA and CDR2 SQIVND (reference sequence). The CDR3: CASSIRGQLYSGANVLTF. The DNA of the CDR3 is TGTGCCAGTAGTATTCGGGGACAGCTTTACTCTGGGGCCAACGTCCTGACTTTC.

The CDR3 loop is CASSSSGQVDYGYTF. CDR3 sequence (DNA): TGTGCCAGCAGCTCCTCCGGACAGGTAGACTATGGCTACACCTTC. This chain joins TRBV5-4 and TRBJ1-2; 7 bases agree with TRBD1. Germline-derived CDR1 and CDR2 are SGHNT and YYREEE (reference sequence). V shed 3 bases and J 3 bases; nucleotides not matched to a gene: 8. There are 15 residues in the CDR3.

The CDR3: CASSSGQNNQPQHF. As DNA, the CDR3 is TGTGCCAGCAGCTCGGGACAGAACAATCAGCCCCAGCATTTT. The rearrangement uses TRBV7-8 and TRBJ1-5, with 7 bases that match TRBD1. The germline V gene encodes CDR1 SGHVS and CDR2 FQNEAQ. The ends lost 4 bases at V and 3 bases at J; junction bases unmatched: 3. The CDR3 runs to 14 residues.

The rearrangement uses TRBV4-1 and TRBJ1-5; TRBD1 matches at 12 bases. Germline values: CDR1 MGHRA, CDR2 YSYEKL. The CDR3 is 16 residues long. V lost 2 bases to trimming and J lost 6 bases; unmatched junction nucleotides: 5. In nucleotides, the CDR3 is TGCGCCAGCAGCCAAAGGGACAGGGGGCGAGGTCAGCCCCAGCATTTT. It translates to CASSQRDRGRGQPQHF.